A selection of T cell receptor beta chains follows, all from one sample in a study of siplizumab effects on memory and regulatory T cells. Method: immunoSEQ multiplex PCR; TCRdb's copy keeps in-frame clones and lacks some. This table holds 100,000 to 110,000 clones, around 90% found once. The source material was CD4+ T cells sorted from blood. These receptors originate from a human donor in good health. The CDR3 runs from the conserved cysteine through the conserved F or W.

v_call cdr3_aa
TRBV29-1 CSVVLLFGTASQETQYF
TRBV19 CATSDRAGSTDTQYF
TRBV11-2 CASSFSPPDEQFF
TRBV5-1 CASSLPGLADTDTQYF
TRBV27 CASSLGTGGGYGYTF
TRBV18 CASSPMGADTGELFF
TRBV25-1 CASSEPSGARDTQYF
TRBV30 CAWSPGTEMNTEAFF
TRBV5-4 CASLRQGSSYNEQFF
TRBV7-2 CASSLSMGQNYGYTF
TRBV2 CASSGQANTEAFF
TRBV12-5 CASGLAPQGNTEAFF
TRBV19 CASSITQGGRNEQFF
TRBV19 CASSREGGTGELFF
TRBV9 CASSPGLAGGSGSKNIQYF
TRBV18 CASSPGLATDTQYF
TRBV5-1 CASSLGTANTGELFF
TRBV11-3 CASSLEGWGIQETQYF
TRBV6-6 CASSWDSTGLEQYF
TRBV11-2 CASSPRLLLFF
TRBV6-6 CAIGQGASPLHF
TRBV28 CASSAYRGSSYEQYF
TRBV7-2 CASSFWGQGAGNTIYF
TRBV9 CASSVRDGSYEQYF
TRBV6-5 CASSSSTGEVGYTF
TRBV7-3 CASSLGGGPYNEQFF
TRBV25-1 CASSLAGKYEQYF
TRBV4-1 CASSPVLQGTNEQFF
TRBV27 CASSPRTGSGFF
TRBV11-2 CASSLHRVTSGYEQYF
TRBV28 CASSAGVYEQYF
TRBV11-2 CASSQQGGNTEAFF
TRBV9 CASSPAGDRTGELFF
TRBV2 CASSEDSLNQPQHF
TRBV6-5 CQVGTVGGTLHF
TRBV5-1 CASSLEDGQPQHF
TRBV20-1 CSARDAPEQYF
TRBV7-2 CASSHLLLAGSSYNEQFF
TRBV25-1 CASSVGVGGAEAFF
TRBV6-5 CASSLDGGHGYTF
TRBV5-1 CASSLFVSGGAGNEQFF
TRBV9 CASSVGQGWTEAFF
TRBV29-1 CSVSSDRGHGTYEQYF
TRBV27 CASSLTPDRGPGLHF
TRBV30 CAWRTSGGSNEQFF
TRBV29-1 CSVEKLDQPNIQYF
TRBV10-1 CASSRDLGTGELFF
TRBV6-5 CASKARTNSYEQYF
TRBV19 CASIPQGGYGYTF
TRBV5-1 CASSLGTSGANVLTF
TRBV7-3 CASSDRVNNEQFF
TRBV6-5 CASSSWLNTGELFF
TRBV7-3 CASSHRGAGTGELFF
TRBV6-5 CASRGQGVRKTEAFF
TRBV5-1 CASSLFPGESYNEQFF
TRBV10-2 CASHQEVQGTEAFF
TRBV18 CASSPADAGVTGELFF
TRBV6-6 CASSYSLTGDYNEQFF